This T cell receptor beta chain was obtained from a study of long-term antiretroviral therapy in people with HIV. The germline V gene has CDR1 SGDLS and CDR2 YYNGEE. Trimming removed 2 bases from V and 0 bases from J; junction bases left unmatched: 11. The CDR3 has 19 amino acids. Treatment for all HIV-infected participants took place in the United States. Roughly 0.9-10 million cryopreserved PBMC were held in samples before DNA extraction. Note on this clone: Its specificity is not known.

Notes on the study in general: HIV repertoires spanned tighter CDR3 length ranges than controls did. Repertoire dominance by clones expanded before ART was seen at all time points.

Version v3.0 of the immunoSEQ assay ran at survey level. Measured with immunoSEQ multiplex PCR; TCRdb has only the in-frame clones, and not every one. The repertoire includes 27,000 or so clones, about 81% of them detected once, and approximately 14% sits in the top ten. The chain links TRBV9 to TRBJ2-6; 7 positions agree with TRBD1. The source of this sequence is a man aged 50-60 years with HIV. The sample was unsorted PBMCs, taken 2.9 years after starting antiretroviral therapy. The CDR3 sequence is CASSVRQGLKSSGANVLTF. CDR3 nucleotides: TGTGCCAGCAGCGTGCGACAGGGCCTTAAGAGCTCTGGGGCCAACGTCCTGACTTTC.